The clone carrying this T cell receptor beta chain was seen a few times. Its target is not known. This sample was taken from a study of graft-versus-host responses after intestinal transplantation. The overall study: Every recipient had anti-thymocyte globulin induction and around three years of tacrolimus plus steroids. Study observations and caveats: Researchers found peak circulating GvH clone levels linked to early post-transplant HvG declines. The recipient marrow held GvH clones, and some of them showed up first in ileum or blood. Patients who carried graft-donor T cell macrochimerism also had high graft-versus-host to host-versus-graft clonal ratios in their allografts.

Germline CDR1 is SGHNT and CDR2 is YYREEE (reference sequence). The CDR3 is 15 residues long. V trimming: 4 bases; J trimming: 6 bases; junction bases outside the gene matches: 10. Grafts had their tissue processed, releasing intraepithelial and lamina propria lymphocytes. Sequencing used immunoSEQ multiplex PCR; TCRdb keeps in-frame clones, though not all of them. The sample yields 60,000 to 65,000 clones, 89% seen once. The receptor was isolated from a human patient who received an intestinal transplant, so some T cells may come from the graft donor. Specimen: ileum tissue, collected 350 to 400 days after transplant. This chain joins TRBV5-4 and TRBJ2-3; TRBD1 agrees at 8 bases. The CDR3: CASSEGTGGLDTQYF. CDR3 nucleotides: TGTGCCAGCAGCGAAGGGACAGGTGGTTTGGATACGCAGTATTTT. Combining the CDR3 with reference TRBV5-4 and TRBJ2-3 gives the whole variable domain ETGVTQSPTHLIKTRGQQVTLRCSSQSGHNTVSWYQQALGQGPQFIFQYYREEENGRGNFPPRFSGLQFPNYSSELNVNALELDDSALYLCASSEGTGGLDTQYFGPGTRLTVL.